The 3 T cell receptor beta chains below were found in one sample sequenced in a study of blood T cell repertoires in COVID-19. Here immunoSEQ multiplex PCR was the method, and the copy in TCRdb shows in-frame clones only, minus some. The sample holds 88,000 or so clones; around 89% are singletons and the top ten take 0.95% to 1.5%. Sample: PBMCs or T cells enriched from blood (not recorded which). All receptors come from a woman in her forties or fifties with acute COVID-19.

The chain is built from TRBV9 and TRBJ1-1, with 11 bases that match TRBD1. Germline loops: CDR1 SGDLS, CDR2 YYNGEE. J lost 0 bases, V lost 0 bases, and 4 bases had no gene match. This CDR3 contains 17 residues. The CDR3 here is CASSVDGTGGVNTEAFF. DNA for the CDR3: TGTGCCAGCAGCGTAGATGGGACAGGGGGGGTGAACACTGAAGCTTTCTTT.

The V call is TRBV4-2, the J call TRBJ1-2; D possibly corresponds to TRBD1 (5 bases). The V gene lost 0 bases and the J gene lost 5 bases, with 10 bases spanning the gap. The CDR3 contains 14 residues. Germline V gene lookup returns CDR1 LGHNA and CDR2 YNFKEQ. The CDR3 protein is CASSQEGGEYGYTF. CDR3 nucleotides: TGTGCCAGCAGCCAAGAGGGAGGGGAATATGGCTACACCTTC.

This chain joins TRBV3-1 (or the pseudogene TRBV3-2) and TRBJ2-1, with 11 bases that match TRBD2. Germline V lookup: CDR1 LGHDT, CDR2 YNNKEL (reference sequence). This CDR3 has 15 residues. Trimming at V came to 4 bases and at J to 9 bases, leaving 8 bases not matched to a gene. In nucleotides, the CDR3 is TGTGCCAGCAGCCCAACTAGCGGGAGAGTCGGTGAGCAGTTCTTC. Amino acids: CASSPTSGRVGEQFF.